This passage covers 18 T cell receptor beta chains from one sample sequenced in a study of CD8 T cells in Susac syndrome. RNA, at about 0.45 to 1 ug, was reverse transcribed with random hexamers. In TCRdb, the immunoSEQ multiplex PCR reads were re-called with MiXCR into one record per CDR3 protein. Of about 150,000 distinct CDR3 sequences in the sample, about 95% are singletons; the top ten hold about 0.15%. Sequenced: CD8+ T cells from PBMCs. The receptors were gathered from a human donor with multiple sclerosis.

The chain recombines TRBV7-9 with TRBJ1-1; no clear D gene. CDR1 SEHNR and CDR2 FQNEAQ come from the germline V gene (reference sequence). V lost 1 base and J lost 6, with 15 bases in between. The CDR3 contains 15 residues. As DNA, the CDR3 is TGTGCCAGCAGCTTAGGGTCTAGGCCCGGGGCTGAAGCTTTCTTT. Its protein is CASSLGSRPGAEAFF.

The chain recombines TRBV19 with TRBJ2-7, with D tentatively TRBD2 (6 bases). CDR1 and CDR2 (germline): LNHDA, SQIVND (reference sequence). This CDR3 is built from 13 residues. V shed 5 bases and J shed 5 bases, with 13 bases lying between them. In DNA, the CDR3 is TGTGCCAGTAGTCCCGGGGGTCGCAACGAGCAGTACTTC. This encodes CASSPGGRNEQYF. The complete variable domain, with remaining parts taken from reference TRBV19 and TRBJ2-7, reads DGGITQSPKYLFRKEGQNVTLSCEQNLNHDAMYWYRQDPGQGLRLIYYSQIVNDFQKGDIAEGYSVSREKKESFPLTVTSAQKNPTAFYLCASSPGGRNEQYFGPGTRLTVT.

The genes are TRBV4-1 and TRBJ2-4, with 12 bases identical to TRBD2. Germline V CDR1 and CDR2: MGHRA, YSYEKL. The ends lost 3 bases at V and 15 bases at J; junction bases unmatched: 9. CDR3 length: 14 residues. The CDR3 region is CASSQNGLAGSWYF. In nucleotides, the CDR3 is TGCGCCAGCAGCCAGAACGGACTAGCGGGGTCTTGGTACTTC.

The chain recombines TRBV12-3 or TRBV12-4 with TRBJ1-4, with D perhaps matching TRBD1 (5 bases). This CDR3 has 16 amino acids. Trimming pared 8 bases from V and 6 bases from J, leaving 22 bases between. DNA of the CDR3: TGTGCCAGCTCTTTCGGTCCCAGGGTAAGGGATGAAAAACTGTTTTTT. Amino acid sequence: CASSFGPRVRDEKLFF.

The V and J genes are TRBV19 and TRBJ2-3; D might be TRBD1 (6 bases). Germline V lookup: CDR1 LNHDA, CDR2 SQIVND (reference sequence). Trimming shortened V by 10 bases and J by 3 bases, and 11 bases separated the two germline ends. This CDR3 is built from 12 residues. CDR3 DNA: TGTGCCACTTCTCAGGGGACAGATACGCAGTATTTT. Its protein is CATSQGTDTQYF.

The CDR3 is CASSPTGSWAYEQYF. The CDR3 nucleotides read TGTGCCAGCAGCCCGACAGGTTCCTGGGCCTACGAGCAGTACTTC. V and J are TRBV5-6 and TRBJ2-7; possible D gene TRBD1, 6 bases. With 4 bases removed from V and 2 bases from J, the gap between germline ends came to 16 bases. CDR3 length equals 15 residues. In germline, CDR1 is SGHDT, CDR2 YYEEEE.

The chain has TRBV30 and TRBJ1-6, with TRBD1 matching over 8 bases. The CDR3 loop spans 14 amino acids. The germline gives CDR1 GTSNPN, CDR2 SVGIG (reference sequence). V was clipped by 5 bases and J by 8 bases; unmatched bases: 8. DNA of the CDR3: TGTGCCTGGTGTGGCGGACAGGGATATTCACCCCTCCACTTT. Protein: CAWCGGQGYSPLHF. Full variable domain (missing parts from reference TRBV30 and TRBJ1-6): SQTIHQWPATLVQPVGSPLSLECTVEGTSNPNLYWYRQAAGRGLQLLFYSVGIGQISSEVPQNLSASRPQDRQFILSSKKLLLSDSGFYLCAWCGGQGYSPLHFGNGTRLTVT.

The chain is built from TRBV29-1 and TRBJ1-2, with a possible D match to TRBD1 (5 bases). This CDR3 has 13 residues. Between the trimmed V and J ends, which lost 5 bases and 4 bases, there was a span of 14 bases. Germline V gene lookup returns CDR1 SQVTM and CDR2 ANQGSEA. CDR3 loop: CSVSPGESYGYTF. In DNA form, the CDR3 reads TGCAGCGTTTCTCCGGGGGAATCCTATGGCTACACCTTC.

This clonotype has a single count. At one boundary the junction diverges from the germline segment, which might be a read error. The chain combines TRBV5-4 with TRBJ2-6, with D tentatively TRBD1 (6 bases). CDR1 is SGHNT, CDR2 YYREEE, per germline (reference sequence). This CDR3 has 18 residues. CDR3 region: CASSFPGQGNSGANVLTF. The CDR3 DNA reads as TGTGCCAGCAGCTTTCCGGGGCAGGGGAACTCTGGGGCCAACGTCCTGACCTTC.

The chain combines TRBV7-2 with TRBJ2-1; 10 bases are shared with TRBD2. J was trimmed by 3 bases and V by 5 bases; bases with no gene match: 4. This CDR3 is built from 15 residues. Germline V gene sequence: CDR1 SGHTA, CDR2 FQGNSA. DNA of the CDR3: TGTGCCAGCAGCCCCAGCGGGGGGGACTACAATGAGCAGTTCTTC. Its translation: CASSPSGGDYNEQFF.

The V gene is TRBV9, the J gene TRBJ2-1; no firm D call. Trimming removed 4 bases at V and 9 bases at J, with 17 bases between. Per the germline V gene, CDR1 is SGDLS and CDR2 is YYNGEE. This CDR3 is built from 14 residues. CDR3 in amino acids: CASSPPPLHSEQFF. The CDR3 DNA is TGTGCCAGCAGCCCCCCACCCCTCCACAGTGAGCAGTTCTTC.

V usage is TRBV3-1 and J usage is TRBJ2-7; D remains unclear. The CDR3 length is 16 residues. Germline CDR1 and CDR2: LGHDT and YNNKEL (reference sequence). Trimming took off 3 bases at V and 4 bases at J, with 19 bases between the two ends. The CDR3 nucleotides read TGTGCCAGCAGCCAGTCCCCACTCGGCATTGTTTACGAGCAGTACTTC. It specifies CASSQSPLGIVYEQYF.

This chain uses TRBV21-1 with TRBJ1-1; TRBD1, the table's D call, was not compared with the DNA. TRBV21-1 is a pseudogene segment. The CDR3 totals 18 residues. The CDR3 loop is CASSITPRGDHGNTEAFF. The CDR3 coding sequence is TGTGCCAGCAGTATCACACCCCGAGGGGACCATGGGAACACTGAAGCTTTCTTT.

This rearrangement joins TRBV6-5 to TRBJ2-3; unclear D gene. CDR3 length: 16 amino acids. Trimming cost V 2 bases and J 0 bases, with 12 bases left between them. Germline V CDR1 and CDR2: MNHEY, SVGAGI. CDR3 nucleotide sequence: TGTGCCAGCAGTTACGGCGGCAGCCCCAGCACAGATACGCAGTATTTT. It translates to CASSYGGSPSTDTQYF.

The chain couples TRBV30 to TRBJ2-4, with a weak D call TRBD1 (5 bases). Germline V gene sequence: CDR1 GTSNPN, CDR2 SVGIG (reference sequence). V was clipped by 2 bases and J by 7 bases, with 12 bases between them. This CDR3 region has 13 residues. The CDR3: CAWSPGKGNIQYF. In nucleotides, the CDR3 is TGTGCCTGGAGTCCGGGCAAGGGGAACATTCAGTACTTC.

This chain links TRBV27 with TRBJ2-2; D ambiguous. V dropped 0 bases and J dropped 4 bases, with 15 bases sitting between them. This CDR3 is built from 17 residues. Germline V gene data show CDR1 as MNHEY and CDR2 as SMNVEV (reference sequence). CDR3: CASSLSDAPVGTGELFF. CDR3 nucleotides: TGTGCCAGCAGTTTATCGGACGCTCCCGTTGGCACCGGGGAGCTGTTTTTT.

The chain links TRBV2 to TRBJ2-1, with 9 bases fitting TRBD1. Trimming removed 3 bases from V and 0 bases from J; junction bases left unmatched: 0. The CDR3 length is 15 residues. In germline, CDR1 is SNHLY, CDR2 FYNNEI. The CDR3 region is CASSEGQGSYNEQFF. The CDR3 region has the DNA TGTGCCAGCAGTGAGGGACAGGGCTCCTACAATGAGCAGTTCTTC.

The chain employs TRBV9 and TRBJ1-1; D remains unclear. V lost 0 bases and J lost 4, with 7 bases in between. This CDR3 comprises 13 residues. CDR1 is SGDLS and CDR2 is YYNGEE in the germline V gene. The CDR3 region has the DNA TGTGCCAGCAGCGTAGTAGTGGGCACTGAAGCTTTCTTT. It specifies CASSVVVGTEAFF.